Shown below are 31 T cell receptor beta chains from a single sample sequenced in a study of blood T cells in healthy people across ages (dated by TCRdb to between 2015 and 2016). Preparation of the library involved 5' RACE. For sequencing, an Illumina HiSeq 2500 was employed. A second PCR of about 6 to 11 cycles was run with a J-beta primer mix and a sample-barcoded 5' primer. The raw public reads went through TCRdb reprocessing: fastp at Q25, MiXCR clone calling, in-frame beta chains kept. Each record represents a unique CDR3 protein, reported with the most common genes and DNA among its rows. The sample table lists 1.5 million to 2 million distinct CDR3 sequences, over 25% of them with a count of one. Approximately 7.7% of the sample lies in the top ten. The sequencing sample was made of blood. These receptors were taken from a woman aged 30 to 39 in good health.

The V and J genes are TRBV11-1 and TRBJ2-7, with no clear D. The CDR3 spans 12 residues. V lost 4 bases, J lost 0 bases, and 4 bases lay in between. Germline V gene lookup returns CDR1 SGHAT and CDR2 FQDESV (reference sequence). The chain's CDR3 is CASSSHSYEQYF. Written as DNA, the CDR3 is TGTGCCAGCAGCTCACACTCCTACGAGCAGTACTTC.

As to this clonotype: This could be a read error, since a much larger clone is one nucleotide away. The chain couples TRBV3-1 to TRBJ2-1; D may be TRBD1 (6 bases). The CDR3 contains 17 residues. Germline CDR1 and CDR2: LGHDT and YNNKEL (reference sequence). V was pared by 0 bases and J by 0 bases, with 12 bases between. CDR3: CASSQDSQGSSYNEQFF. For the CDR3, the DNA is TGTGCCAGCAGCCAAGATAGTCAGGGGAGCTCCTACAATGAGCAGTTCTTC.

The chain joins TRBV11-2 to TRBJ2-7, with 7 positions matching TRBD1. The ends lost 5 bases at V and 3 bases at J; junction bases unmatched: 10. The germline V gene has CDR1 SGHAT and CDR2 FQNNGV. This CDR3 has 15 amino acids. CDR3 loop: CASSVAGQVYYEQYF. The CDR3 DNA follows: TGTGCCAGCAGCGTAGCTGGACAGGTCTACTACGAGCAGTACTTC.

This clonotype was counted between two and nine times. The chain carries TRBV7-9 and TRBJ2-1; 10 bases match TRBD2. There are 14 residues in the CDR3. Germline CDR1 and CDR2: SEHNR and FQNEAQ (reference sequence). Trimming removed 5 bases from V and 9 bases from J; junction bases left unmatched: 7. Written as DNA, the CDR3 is TGTGCCAGCAGCCCTAGCGGGAGCCTAGTTGAGCAGTTCTTC. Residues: CASSPSGSLVEQFF.

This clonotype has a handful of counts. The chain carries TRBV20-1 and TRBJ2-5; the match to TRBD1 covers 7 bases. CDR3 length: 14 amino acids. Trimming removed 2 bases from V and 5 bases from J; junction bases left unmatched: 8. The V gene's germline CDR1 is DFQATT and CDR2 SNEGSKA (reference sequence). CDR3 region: CSARTGTARETQYF. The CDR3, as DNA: TGCAGTGCTAGAACCGGGACAGCTCGCGAGACCCAGTACTTC.

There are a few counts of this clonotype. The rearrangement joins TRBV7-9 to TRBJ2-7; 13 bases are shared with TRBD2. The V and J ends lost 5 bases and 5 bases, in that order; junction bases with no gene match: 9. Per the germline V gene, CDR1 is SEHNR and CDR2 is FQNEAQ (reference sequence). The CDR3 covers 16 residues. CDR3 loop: CASSPRLAGGIDEQYF. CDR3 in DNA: TGTGCCAGCAGCCCCCGACTAGCGGGAGGAATCGACGAGCAGTACTTC. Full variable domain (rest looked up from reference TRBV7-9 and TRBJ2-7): DTGVSQNPRHKITKRGQNVTFRCDPISEHNRLYWYRQTLGQGPEFLTYFQNEAQLEKSRLLSDRFSAERPKGSFSTLEIQRTEQGDSAMYLCASSPRLAGGIDEQYFGPGTRLTVT.

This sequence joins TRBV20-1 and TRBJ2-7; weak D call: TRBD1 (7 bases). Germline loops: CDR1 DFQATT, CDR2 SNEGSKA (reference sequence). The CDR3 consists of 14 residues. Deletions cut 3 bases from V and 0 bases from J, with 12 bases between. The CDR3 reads CSARQGGGSYEQYF. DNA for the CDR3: TGCAGTGCTAGGCAGGGGGGAGGCTCCTACGAGCAGTACTTC.

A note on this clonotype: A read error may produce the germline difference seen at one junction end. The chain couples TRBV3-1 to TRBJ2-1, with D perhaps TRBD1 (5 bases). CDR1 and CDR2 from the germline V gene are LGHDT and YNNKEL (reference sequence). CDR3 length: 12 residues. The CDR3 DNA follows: TGTGCCAGCAGCTGGGGCCGAAAAGAGCTGTTCTTC. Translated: CASSWGRKELFF.

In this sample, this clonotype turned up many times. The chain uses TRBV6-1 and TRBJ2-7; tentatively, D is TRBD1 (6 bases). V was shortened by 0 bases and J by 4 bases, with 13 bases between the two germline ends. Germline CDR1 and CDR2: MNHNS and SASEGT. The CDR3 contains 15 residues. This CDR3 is CASSEAFLGTYEQYF. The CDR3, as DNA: TGTGCCAGCAGTGAAGCCTTCCTCGGGACATACGAGCAGTACTTC.

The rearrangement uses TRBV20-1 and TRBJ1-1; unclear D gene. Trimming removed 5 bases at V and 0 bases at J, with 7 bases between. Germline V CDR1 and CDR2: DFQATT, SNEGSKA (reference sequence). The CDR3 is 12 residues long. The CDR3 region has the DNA TGCAGTGCTGGACGGGTGAACACTGAAGCTTTCTTT. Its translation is CSAGRVNTEAFF.

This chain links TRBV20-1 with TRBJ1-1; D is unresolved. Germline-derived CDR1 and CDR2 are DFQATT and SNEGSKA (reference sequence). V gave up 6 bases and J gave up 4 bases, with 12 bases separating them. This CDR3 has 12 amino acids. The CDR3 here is CSAPRMGTEAFF. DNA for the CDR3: TGCAGTGCCCCGAGAATGGGCACTGAAGCTTTCTTT.

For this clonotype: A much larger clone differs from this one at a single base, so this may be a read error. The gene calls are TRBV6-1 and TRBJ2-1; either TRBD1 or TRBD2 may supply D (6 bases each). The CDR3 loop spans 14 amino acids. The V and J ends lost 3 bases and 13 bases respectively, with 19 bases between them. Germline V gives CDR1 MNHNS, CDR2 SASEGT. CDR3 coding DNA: TGTGCCAGCAGTGAGAGTAGGGGGGTACACATTCAGTTCTTC. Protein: CASSESRGVHIQFF.

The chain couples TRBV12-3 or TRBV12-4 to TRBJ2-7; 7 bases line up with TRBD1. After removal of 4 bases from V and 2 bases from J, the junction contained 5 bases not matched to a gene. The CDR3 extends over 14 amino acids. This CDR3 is CASSSRGHAYEQYF. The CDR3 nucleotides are TGTGCCAGCAGTTCGAGGGGGCATGCCTACGAGCAGTACTTC.

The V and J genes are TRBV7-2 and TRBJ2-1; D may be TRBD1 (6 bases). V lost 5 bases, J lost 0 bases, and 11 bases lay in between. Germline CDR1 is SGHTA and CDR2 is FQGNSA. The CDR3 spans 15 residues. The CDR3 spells CASSQDSTSYNEQFF. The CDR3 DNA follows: TGTGCCAGCAGCCAGGACAGCACCTCCTACAATGAGCAGTTCTTC.

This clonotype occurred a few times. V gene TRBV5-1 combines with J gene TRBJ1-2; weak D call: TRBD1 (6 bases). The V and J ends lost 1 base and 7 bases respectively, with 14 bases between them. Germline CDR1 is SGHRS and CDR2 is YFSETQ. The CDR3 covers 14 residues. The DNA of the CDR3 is TGCGCCAGCAGCTTGATCCTCGGACAGAGTGGCTACACCTTC. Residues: CASSLILGQSGYTF.

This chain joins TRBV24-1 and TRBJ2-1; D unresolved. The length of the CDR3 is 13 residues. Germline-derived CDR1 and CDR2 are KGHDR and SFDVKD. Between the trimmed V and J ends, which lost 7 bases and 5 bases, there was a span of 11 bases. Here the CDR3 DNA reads TGTGCCACCAGGGACGTGACGAACAATGAGCAGTTCTTC. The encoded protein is CATRDVTNNEQFF.

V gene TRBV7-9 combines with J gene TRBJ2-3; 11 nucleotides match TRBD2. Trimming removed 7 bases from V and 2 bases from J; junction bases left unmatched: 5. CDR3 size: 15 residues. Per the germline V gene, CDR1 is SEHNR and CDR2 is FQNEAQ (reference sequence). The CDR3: CASNRLAGYTDTQYF. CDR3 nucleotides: TGTGCCAGCAACCGACTAGCGGGGTACACAGATACGCAGTATTTT.

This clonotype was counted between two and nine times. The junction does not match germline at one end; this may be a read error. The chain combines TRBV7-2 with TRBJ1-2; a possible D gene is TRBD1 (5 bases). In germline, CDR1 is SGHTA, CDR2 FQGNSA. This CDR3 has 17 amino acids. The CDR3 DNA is TGTGCCGGCAGCTTAAGGGGTTCGGCCCAAGCTAACTATGGCTACACCTTC. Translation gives CAGSLRGSAQANYGYTF. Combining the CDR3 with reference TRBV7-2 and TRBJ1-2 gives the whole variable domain GAGVSQSPSNKVTEKGKDVELRCDPISGHTALYWYRQSLGQGLEFLIYFQGNSAPDKSGLPSDRFSAERTGGSVSTLTIQRTQQEDSAVYLCAGSLRGSAQANYGYTFGSGTRLTVV.

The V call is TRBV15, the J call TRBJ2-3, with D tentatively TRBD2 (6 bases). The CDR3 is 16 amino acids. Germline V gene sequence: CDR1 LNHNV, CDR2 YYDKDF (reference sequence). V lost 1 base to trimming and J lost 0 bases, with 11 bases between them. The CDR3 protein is CATSRALGTSTDTQYF. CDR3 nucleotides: TGTGCCACCAGCAGAGCTCTAGGGACTAGCACAGATACGCAGTATTTT. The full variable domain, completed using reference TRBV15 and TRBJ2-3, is DAMVIQNPRYQVTQFGKPVTLSCSQTLNHNVMYWYQQKSSQAPKLLFHYYDKDFNNEADTPDNFQSRRPNTSFCFLDIRSPGLGDTAMYLCATSRALGTSTDTQYFGPGTRLTVL.

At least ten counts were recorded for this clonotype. The CDR3 region is CASSRGGAGETQYF. The CDR3 nucleotides read TGTGCCAGCAGCCGAGGGGGGGCCGGGGAGACCCAGTACTTC. This sequence joins TRBV3-1 and TRBJ2-5, with D possibly TRBD2 on 7 matching bases. The germline V gene encodes CDR1 LGHDT and CDR2 YNNKEL (reference sequence). This CDR3 contains 14 residues. The V and J ends lost 4 bases and 5 bases respectively, with 14 bases between them.

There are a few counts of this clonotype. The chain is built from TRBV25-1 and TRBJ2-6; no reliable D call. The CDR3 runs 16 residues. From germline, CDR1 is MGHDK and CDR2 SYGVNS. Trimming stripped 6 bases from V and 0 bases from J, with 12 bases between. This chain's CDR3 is CASRAARGSGANVLTF. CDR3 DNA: TGTGCCAGCAGGGCAGCGCGAGGCTCTGGGGCCAACGTCCTGACTTTC.

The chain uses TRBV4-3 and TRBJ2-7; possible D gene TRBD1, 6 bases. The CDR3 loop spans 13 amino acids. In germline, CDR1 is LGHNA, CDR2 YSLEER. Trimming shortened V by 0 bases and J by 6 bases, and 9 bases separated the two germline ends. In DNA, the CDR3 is TGCGCCAGCAGCCAAGAGACAGGCCCCGAGCAGTACTTC. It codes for CASSQETGPEQYF.

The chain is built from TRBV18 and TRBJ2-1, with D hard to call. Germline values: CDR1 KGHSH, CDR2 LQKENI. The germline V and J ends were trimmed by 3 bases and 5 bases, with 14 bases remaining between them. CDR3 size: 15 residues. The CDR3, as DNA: TGTGCCAGCTCACCTAACTTCTGGCTGGACAATGAGCAGTTCTTC. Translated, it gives CASSPNFWLDNEQFF.

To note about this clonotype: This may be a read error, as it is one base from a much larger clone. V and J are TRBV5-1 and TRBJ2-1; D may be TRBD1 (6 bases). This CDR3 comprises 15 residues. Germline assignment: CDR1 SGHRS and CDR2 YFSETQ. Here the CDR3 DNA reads TGCGCCAGCAGCTTGGGTGGGACACCCTCGGATGAGCGGTTCTTC. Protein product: CASSLGGTPSDERFF. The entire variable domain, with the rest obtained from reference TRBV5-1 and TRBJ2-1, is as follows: KAGVTQTPRYLIKTRGQQVTLSCSPISGHRSVSWYQQTPGQGLQFLFEYFSETQRNKGNFPGRFSGRQFSNSRSEMNVSTLELGDSALYLCASSLGGTPSDERFFGPGTRLTVL.

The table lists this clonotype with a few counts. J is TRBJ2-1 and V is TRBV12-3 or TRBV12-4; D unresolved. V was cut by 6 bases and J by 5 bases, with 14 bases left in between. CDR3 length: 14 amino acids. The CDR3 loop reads CASRWGDAHNEQFF. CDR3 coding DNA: TGTGCCAGCAGGTGGGGTGACGCACACAATGAGCAGTTCTTC.

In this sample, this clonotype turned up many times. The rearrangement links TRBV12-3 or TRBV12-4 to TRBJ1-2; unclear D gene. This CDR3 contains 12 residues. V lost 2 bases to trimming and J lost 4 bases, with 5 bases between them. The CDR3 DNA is TGTGCCAGCAGTTTAAGCAGCTATGGCTACACCTTC. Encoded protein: CASSLSSYGYTF.

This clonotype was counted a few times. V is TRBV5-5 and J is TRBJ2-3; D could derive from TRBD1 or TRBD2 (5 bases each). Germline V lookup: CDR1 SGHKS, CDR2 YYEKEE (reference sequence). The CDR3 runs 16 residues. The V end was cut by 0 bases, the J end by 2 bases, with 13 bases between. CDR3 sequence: CASSLEGWGNTDTQYF. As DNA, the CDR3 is TGTGCCAGCAGCTTGGAAGGGTGGGGGAACACAGATACGCAGTATTTT.

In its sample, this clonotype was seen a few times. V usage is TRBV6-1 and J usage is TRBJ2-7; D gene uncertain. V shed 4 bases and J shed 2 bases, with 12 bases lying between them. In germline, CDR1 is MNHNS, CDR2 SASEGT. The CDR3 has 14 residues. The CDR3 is CASSVKGKTYEQYF. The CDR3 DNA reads TGTGCCAGCAGTGTTAAAGGGAAGACCTACGAGCAGTACTTC.

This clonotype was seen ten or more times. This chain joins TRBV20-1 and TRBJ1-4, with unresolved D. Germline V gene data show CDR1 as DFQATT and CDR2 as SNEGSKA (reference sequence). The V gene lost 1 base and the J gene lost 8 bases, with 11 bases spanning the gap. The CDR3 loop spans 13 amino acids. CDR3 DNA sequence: TGCAGTGCTAGAGCCGGGGAGGAGGAAAAACTGTTTTTT. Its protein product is CSARAGEEEKLFF.

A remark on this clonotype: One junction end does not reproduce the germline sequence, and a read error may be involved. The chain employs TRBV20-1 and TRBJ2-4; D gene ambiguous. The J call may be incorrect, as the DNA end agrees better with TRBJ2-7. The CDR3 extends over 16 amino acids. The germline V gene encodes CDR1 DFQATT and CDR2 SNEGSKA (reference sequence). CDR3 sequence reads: CSAGDLRGGEVDEQYF. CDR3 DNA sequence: TGCAGTGCTGGAGATCTCCGAGGCGGTGAGGTCGACGAGCAGTACTTC.

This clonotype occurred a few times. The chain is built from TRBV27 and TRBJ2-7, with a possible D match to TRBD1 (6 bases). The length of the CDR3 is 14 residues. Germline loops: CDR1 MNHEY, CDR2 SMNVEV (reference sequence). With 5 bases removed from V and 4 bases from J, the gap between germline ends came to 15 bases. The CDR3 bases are TGTGCCAGCAGTCCCCGGGACACAATTTACGAGCAGTACTTC. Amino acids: CASSPRDTIYEQYF.